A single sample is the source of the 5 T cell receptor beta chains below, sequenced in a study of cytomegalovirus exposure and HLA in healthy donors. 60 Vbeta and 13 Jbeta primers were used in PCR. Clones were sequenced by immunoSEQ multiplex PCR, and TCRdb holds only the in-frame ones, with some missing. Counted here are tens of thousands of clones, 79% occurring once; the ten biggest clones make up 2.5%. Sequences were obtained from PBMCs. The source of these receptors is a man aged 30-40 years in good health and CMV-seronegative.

The CDR3 bases are TGCAGCGGAGGGGGTAGTAATGAGCAGTTCTTC. Amino acids: CSGGGSNEQFF. This rearrangement joins TRBV29-1 to TRBJ2-1, with a weak D call TRBD1 (6 bases). Trimming removed 7 bases at V and 7 bases at J, with 11 bases between. Germline V gives CDR1 SQVTM, CDR2 ANQGSEA. The CDR3 has 11 amino acids.

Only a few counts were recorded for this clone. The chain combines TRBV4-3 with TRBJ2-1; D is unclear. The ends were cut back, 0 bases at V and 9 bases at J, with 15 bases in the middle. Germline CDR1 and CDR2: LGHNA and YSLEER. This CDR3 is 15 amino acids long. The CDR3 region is CASSQDALIGGEQFF. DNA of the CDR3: TGCGCCAGCAGCCAAGATGCCCTCATAGGCGGTGAGCAGTTCTTC.

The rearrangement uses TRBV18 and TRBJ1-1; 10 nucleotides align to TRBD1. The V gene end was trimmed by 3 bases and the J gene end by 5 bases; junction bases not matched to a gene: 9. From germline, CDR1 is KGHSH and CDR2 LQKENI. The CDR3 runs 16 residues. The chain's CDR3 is CASSPTGTGVLTEAFF. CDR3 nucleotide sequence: TGTGCCAGCTCACCGACCGGGACAGGGGTCTTAACTGAAGCTTTCTTT. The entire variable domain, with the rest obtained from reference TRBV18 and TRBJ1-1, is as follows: NAGVMQNPRHLVRRRGQEARLRCSPMKGHSHVYWYRQLPEEGLKFMVYLQKENIIDESGMPKERFSAEFPKEGPSILRIQQVVRGDSAAYFCASSPTGTGVLTEAFFGQGTRLTVV.

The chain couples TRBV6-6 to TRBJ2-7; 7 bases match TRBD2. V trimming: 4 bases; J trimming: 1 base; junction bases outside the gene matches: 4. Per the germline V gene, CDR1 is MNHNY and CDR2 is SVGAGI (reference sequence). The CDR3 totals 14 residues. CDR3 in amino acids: CASSSREESYEQYF. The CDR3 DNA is TGTGCCAGCAGTTCTCGGGAGGAGTCCTACGAGCAGTACTTC.

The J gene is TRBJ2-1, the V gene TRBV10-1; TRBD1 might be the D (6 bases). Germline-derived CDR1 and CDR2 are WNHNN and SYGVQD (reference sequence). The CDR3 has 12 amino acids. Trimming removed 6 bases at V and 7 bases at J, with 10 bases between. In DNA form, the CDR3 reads TGCGCCAGCAGCGGACAGATGAATGAGCAGTTCTTC. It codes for CASSGQMNEQFF.